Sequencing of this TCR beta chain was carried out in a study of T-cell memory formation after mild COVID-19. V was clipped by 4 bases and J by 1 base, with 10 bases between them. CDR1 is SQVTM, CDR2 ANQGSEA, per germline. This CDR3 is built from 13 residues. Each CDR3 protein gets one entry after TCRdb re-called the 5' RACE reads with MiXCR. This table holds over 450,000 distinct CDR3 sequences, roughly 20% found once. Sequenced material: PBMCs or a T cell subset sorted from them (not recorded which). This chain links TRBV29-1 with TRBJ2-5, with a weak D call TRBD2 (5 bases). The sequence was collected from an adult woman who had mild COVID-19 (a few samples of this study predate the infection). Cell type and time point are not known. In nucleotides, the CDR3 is TGCAGCGTTGGGGAGACACTCCAAGAGACCCAGTACTTC. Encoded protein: CSVGETLQETQYF.